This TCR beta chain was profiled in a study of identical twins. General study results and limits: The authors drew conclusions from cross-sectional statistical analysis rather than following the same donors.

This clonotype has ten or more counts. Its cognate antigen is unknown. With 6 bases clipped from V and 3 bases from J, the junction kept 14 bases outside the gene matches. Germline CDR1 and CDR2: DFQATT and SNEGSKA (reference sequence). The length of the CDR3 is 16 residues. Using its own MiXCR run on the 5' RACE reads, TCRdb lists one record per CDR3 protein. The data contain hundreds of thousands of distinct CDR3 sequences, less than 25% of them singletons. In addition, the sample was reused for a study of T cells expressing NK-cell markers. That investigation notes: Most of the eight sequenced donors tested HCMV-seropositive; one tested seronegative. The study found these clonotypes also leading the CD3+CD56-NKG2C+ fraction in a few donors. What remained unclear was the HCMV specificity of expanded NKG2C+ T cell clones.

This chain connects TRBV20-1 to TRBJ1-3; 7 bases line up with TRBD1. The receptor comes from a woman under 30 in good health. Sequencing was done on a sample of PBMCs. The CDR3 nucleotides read TGCAGTGCGAGGACCCAAGGGACAGCCATTGGAAACACCATATATTTT. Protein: CSARTQGTAIGNTIYF.